This T cell receptor beta chain was captured by sequencing in a study of blood T cell repertoires in COVID-19. Looking at the study overall: Sample material is recorded as cDNA or gDNA derived from T cells, B-cell-depleted T cells, or PBMCs.

This clone was seen a single time. The data were produced by immunoSEQ multiplex PCR, yet TCRdb's version contains in-frame clones alone and is incomplete. In the table there are roughly 95,000 clones, 85% to 95% of which are singletons. The CDR3 length is 17 residues. Germline V gene sequence: CDR1 SGHRS, CDR2 YFSETQ. The junction had 11 bases not matched to a gene; V was cut back by 4 bases and J by 8 bases. Sequenced input: peripheral blood. This sequence joins TRBV5-1 and TRBJ2-1, with 14 bases aligning to TRBD2. The receptor comes from a woman in her forties or fifties in a cohort sampled during active COVID-19. DNA of the CDR3: TGCGCCAGCAGCACCGGGACTAGCGGGGGATGGGGGGATGAGCAGTTCTTC. Its protein is CASSTGTSGGWGDEQFF. Full variable domain (outside the CDR3, taken from reference TRBV5-1 and TRBJ2-1): KAGVTQTPRYLIKTRGQQVTLSCSPISGHRSVSWYQQTPGQGLQFLFEYFSETQRNKGNFPGRFSGRQFSNSRSEMNVSTLELGDSALYLCASSTGTSGGWGDEQFFGPGTRLTVL.